A single sample is the source of the 21 T cell receptor beta chains below, sequenced in a study of cytomegalovirus exposure and HLA in healthy donors. 60 Vbeta and 13 Jbeta primers were used in PCR. Generated by immunoSEQ multiplex PCR, the TCRdb table keeps only in-frame clones and is missing some. The sample holds fewer than 200,000 clones, less than 90% seen once. Sequenced material: PBMCs. The receptor source for this set is a man aged 50-59 years in good health and CMV-seronegative.

This chain links TRBV11-2 with TRBJ1-1, with 7 bases lining up with TRBD1. V trimming: 4 bases; J trimming: 6 bases; junction bases outside the gene matches: 8. Germline-derived CDR1 and CDR2 are SGHAT and FQNNGV. The CDR3 contains 14 residues. The CDR3 DNA sequence: TGTGCCAGCAGCTCCAACAGGGGAAGGCCTGAAGCTTTCTTT. Translating it yields CASSSNRGRPEAFF. The complete variable domain, with remaining parts taken from reference TRBV11-2 and TRBJ1-1, reads EAGVAQSPRYKIIEKRQSVAFWCNPISGHATLYWYQQILGQGPKLLIQFQNNGVVDDSQLPKDRFSAERLKGVDSTLKIQPAKLEDSAVYLCASSSNRGRPEAFFGQGTRLTVV.

This clone was observed a single time. J is TRBJ2-7 and V is TRBV6-5, with 8 bases fitting TRBD2. CDR1 is MNHEY and CDR2 is SVGAGI in the germline V gene. The CDR3 contains 16 residues. The V and J ends lost 0 bases and 4 bases, in that order; junction bases with no gene match: 8. This CDR3 reads CASSYSVSGSVYEQYF. The DNA of the CDR3 is TGTGCCAGCAGTTACTCGGTGAGCGGGAGTGTTTACGAGCAGTACTTC.

This clone came up once. This rearrangement joins TRBV19 to TRBJ2-7; 10 bases map to TRBD2. This CDR3 has 15 amino acids. The trim removed 5 bases at V and 1 base at J, leaving 5 bases unmatched. Germline V gene data show CDR1 as LNHDA and CDR2 as SQIVND (reference sequence). The CDR3 coding sequence is TGTGCCAGTAGTGATCTAGCGGGGGCTTCCTACGAGCAGTACTTC. Its translation: CASSDLAGASYEQYF. Based on the CDR3 plus reference TRBV19 and TRBJ2-7, the full variable domain is DGGITQSPKYLFRKEGQNVTLSCEQNLNHDAMYWYRQDPGQGLRLIYYSQIVNDFQKGDIAEGYSVSREKKESFPLTVTSAQKNPTAFYLCASSDLAGASYEQYFGPGTRLTVT.

J is TRBJ2-5 and V is TRBV9, with D possibly TRBD2 on 5 matching bases. The J call may be in error: the DNA end matches TRBJ2-7 better. The germline V gene has CDR1 SGDLS and CDR2 YYNGEE. The CDR3 contains 13 residues. CDR3 amino acids: CASSSGVPYEQYF. CDR3 DNA sequence: TGTGCCAGCAGCTCCGGGGTACCTTACGAGCAGTACTTC.

In its sample, this clone was seen once. In this CDR3 the conserved last residue, phenylalanine or tryptophan, is missing, so a read error is likely. The DNA is left out, because the CDR3 cannot be placed on it with certainty; the CDR3 is given as TCRdb lists it. This chain uses TRBV6-4 with TRBJ2-7; TRBD1 is taken as the D call from the table, unchecked against the DNA. The germline CDR1 and CDR2 sequences are MRHNA and SNTAGT. The CDR3 is made up of 10 amino acids, end residues included. CDR3 protein: CASSTMTALP.

This clone came up once. V gene TRBV28 combines with J gene TRBJ2-4, with TRBD1 identical over 8 bases. After removal of 5 bases from V and 6 bases from J, the junction contained 12 bases not matched to a gene. The CDR3 runs to 16 residues. The V gene's germline CDR1 is MDHEN and CDR2 SYDVKM. CDR3 sequence: CASSPSQGAKINIQYF. The CDR3, as DNA: TGTGCCAGCAGTCCTTCCCAGGGGGCCAAGATAAACATTCAGTACTTC.

The V and J genes are TRBV19 and TRBJ1-3; 8 bases are shared with TRBD1. The ends lost 6 bases at V and 0 bases at J; junction bases unmatched: 7. There are 16 residues in the CDR3. The germline CDR1 and CDR2 sequences are LNHDA and SQIVND (reference sequence). The CDR3 here is CASSSWTGSSGNTIYF. The CDR3 DNA sequence: TGTGCCAGTAGCAGCTGGACAGGGAGCTCTGGAAACACCATATATTTT.

The rearrangement joins TRBV7-2 to TRBJ1-1; D may be TRBD1 (6 bases). In germline, CDR1 is SGHTA, CDR2 FQGNSA. Deletions cut 1 base from V and 5 bases from J, with 11 bases between. This CDR3 comprises 14 residues. CDR3 sequence: CASSLGAGVTEAFF. The CDR3 region has the DNA TGTGCCAGCAGCTTAGGGGCAGGGGTGACTGAAGCTTTCTTT.

This chain connects TRBV11-2 to TRBJ2-5, with TRBD2 matching 8 bases. The V gene's germline CDR1 is SGHAT and CDR2 FQNNGV. The CDR3 sequence is 17 residues long. Trimming at V came to 2 bases and at J to 4 bases, leaving 12 bases not matched to a gene. The DNA of the CDR3 is TGTGCCAGCAGCTTAAGGTCCGGATCTCTAGCGGGAGAGACCCAGTACTTC. This encodes CASSLRSGSLAGETQYF.

This chain links TRBV27 with TRBJ1-1, with D uncertain. The germline CDR1 and CDR2 sequences are MNHEY and SMNVEV (reference sequence). Deletions cut 2 bases from V and 0 bases from J, with 10 bases between. There are 15 residues in the CDR3. The chain's CDR3 is CASSLRIGMNTEAFF. The CDR3 coding sequence is TGTGCCAGCAGTTTAAGGATCGGGATGAACACTGAAGCTTTCTTT.

The chain recombines TRBV11-1 with TRBJ2-1, with D possibly TRBD1 on 6 matching bases. Trimming removed 5 bases from V and 9 bases from J, with 17 bases in between. Germline assignment: CDR1 SGHAT and CDR2 FQDESV (reference sequence). The CDR3 has 14 amino acids. The CDR3 DNA reads as TGTGCCAGCAGCAGTTGGACAGCGGATTTTGAGCAGTTCTTC. Protein: CASSSWTADFEQFF.

The V call is TRBV25-1, the J call TRBJ2-5, with D tentatively TRBD1 (5 bases). The DNA end is a closer match to TRBJ2-7, so the J assignment may be wrong. Germline V gives CDR1 MGHDK, CDR2 SYGVNS. CDR3 length equals 16 residues. The CDR3 reads CASSPLNLAGSHEQYF. CDR3 in DNA: TGTGCCAGCAGCCCCCTCAACCTGGCAGGGTCCCACGAGCAGTACTTC.

The V and J genes are TRBV30 and TRBJ1-4; tentatively, D is TRBD1 (5 bases). The CDR3 loop spans 11 amino acids. CDR1 and CDR2 from the germline V gene are GTSNPN and SVGIG (reference sequence). Trimming left V 3 bases short and J 11 bases short, with 10 bases between. Here the CDR3 reads CAWSGGGKLFF. Here the CDR3 DNA reads TGTGCCTGGAGCGGCGGGGGGAAACTGTTTTTT.

The chain employs TRBV19 and TRBJ1-5, with D maybe TRBD1 (5 bases). The germline V and J ends were trimmed by 7 bases and 2 bases, with 15 bases remaining between them. The CDR3 extends over 15 amino acids. CDR1 and CDR2 (germline): LNHDA, SQIVND (reference sequence). CDR3 region: CASTGEGLGNQPQHF. Written as DNA, the CDR3 is TGTGCCAGTACGGGAGAGGGGTTGGGCAATCAGCCCCAGCATTTT.

The chain couples TRBV11-2 to TRBJ2-1; 12 bases line up with TRBD2. Germline V lookup: CDR1 SGHAT, CDR2 FQNNGV. V shed 5 bases, J shed 6 bases, and the junction held 8 bases outside the gene matches. This CDR3 has 16 residues. The CDR3 region is CASSTRASGRGNEQFF. For the CDR3, the DNA is TGTGCCAGCAGCACCCGGGCTAGCGGGAGGGGCAATGAGCAGTTCTTC.

The chain couples TRBV7-2 to TRBJ2-7; D may be TRBD2 (6 bases). V shed 4 bases and J shed 7 bases, with 23 bases lying between them. CDR1 SGHTA and CDR2 FQGNSA come from the germline V gene. The CDR3 is made up of 16 amino acids. CDR3 in amino acids: CASSSRAPLAGSEQYF. Here the CDR3 DNA reads TGTGCCAGCAGCTCTAGAGCCCCCTTGGCGGGGAGTGAGCAGTACTTC.

The chain combines TRBV10-2 with TRBJ2-1; perhaps TRBD1 as D (6 bases). The CDR3 totals 14 residues. Between the trimmed V and J ends, which lost 6 bases and 0 bases, there was a span of 9 bases. Germline-derived CDR1 and CDR2 are WSHSY and SAAADI. Here the CDR3 reads CASSARGSYNEQFF. CDR3 DNA sequence: TGCGCCAGCAGCGCCAGGGGCTCCTACAATGAGCAGTTCTTC.

The chain recombines TRBV4-2 with TRBJ1-5; TRBD1 might be the D (6 bases). The CDR3 extends over 17 amino acids. The V gene's germline CDR1 is LGHNA and CDR2 YNFKEQ. Trimming shortened V by 5 bases and J by 0 bases, and 17 bases separated the two germline ends. CDR3 region: CASSERQDTYSNQPQHF. DNA of the CDR3: TGTGCCAGCAGCGAGCGACAGGACACCTATAGCAATCAGCCCCAGCATTTT.

The chain recombines TRBV5-1 with TRBJ1-2, with 7 bases that match TRBD1. CDR3 length: 15 residues. Germline V lookup: CDR1 SGHRS, CDR2 YFSETQ. The V gene end was trimmed by 0 bases and the J gene end by 3 bases; junction bases not matched to a gene: 5. DNA of the CDR3: TGCGCCAGCAGCTTGGAAATAGGGGGCGACTATGGCTACACCTTC. Its translation: CASSLEIGGDYGYTF.

This rearrangement joins TRBV2 to TRBJ2-7; D remains ambiguous. Trimming stripped 4 bases from V and 4 bases from J, with 8 bases between. Germline V gene data show CDR1 as SNHLY and CDR2 as FYNNEI. The CDR3 sequence is 12 residues long. Here the CDR3 reads CASSGPGYEQYF. The DNA of the CDR3 is TGTGCCAGCAGTGGCCCAGGATACGAGCAGTACTTC.

J is TRBJ2-1 and V is TRBV9, with 14 bases identical to TRBD2. The CDR3 runs to 15 residues. Germline V gene data show CDR1 as SGDLS and CDR2 as YYNGEE. The ends lost 2 bases at V and 8 bases at J; junction bases unmatched: 3. This CDR3 is CASSVTSGRGDEQFF. As DNA, the CDR3 is TGTGCCAGCAGCGTGACTAGCGGGAGGGGGGATGAGCAGTTCTTC. Drawing the rest from reference TRBV9 and TRBJ2-1, the complete variable domain is DSGVTQTPKHLITATGQRVTLRCSPRSGDLSVYWYQQSLDQGLQFLIQYYNGEERAKGNILERFSAQQFPDLHSELNLSSLELGDSALYFCASSVTSGRGDEQFFGPGTRLTVL.